What follows is one TCR beta chain and its context. Which antigen it targets is not known. Base qualities are missing; no much larger clone stands one base away. The sample belongs to a study of identical twins listed by TCRdb under 2016. Background on the whole study: To test whether fetal clonotypes persist, the study used deep sequencing on TCR alpha and beta repertoires from monozygotic twins, unrelated adults of various ages, and cord blood. Replicate twin experiments were performed at different times using different library preparation protocols to rule out contamination.

Library construction relied on 5' RACE. Data came from an Illumina HiSeq 2000. A universal primer binding site was added through template switching, and the final cDNA carried a unique molecular identifier so that TCR cDNA molecules could be counted accurately. Specific primers in the conserved constant-segment region were used to synthesize first-strand cDNA for the TCR alpha and beta chains. To control for contamination, each cDNA library was double barcoded with a SMART-Mk sample barcode plus Illumina barcodes. TruSeq adapter sequences, together with Illumina sample barcodes, were added in two successive PCR steps. The Illumina HiSeq platform was used with custom primers to sequence TCR alpha and beta cDNA libraries. The study's processing was this. MiGEC processed the raw reads to extract unique molecular identifiers, while MiXCR was used to determine the CDR3 positions. Recombination models were inferred per individual with the repgenHMM and IGoR tools using an EM algorithm. The tcR package in R was used for shared clonotype analysis, with sharing normalized by the product of cloneset sizes. To study raw recombination without the effects of thymic and clonal selection, out-of-frame nonproductive sequences were analyzed. The public reads were reprocessed in TCRdb via fastp at Q25 and MiXCR, keeping in-frame beta chains. Each CDR3 protein gets just one entry, which takes the most common genes and DNA from the rows behind it. The V and J calls here are based on TCRdb, not the publication. A total of 450,000 or so distinct CDR3 sequences appear in this sample, approximately 24% of them only once. Over 2.5% of the sample is taken by the ten largest.

Overall results and qualifications from the work: Invariant T cells such as MAIT and iNKT could partly confound zero-insertion analyses, though diverse VJ usage argued against this for most clonotypes. Because the same donors could not be followed over many years, conclusions were based on cross-sectional statistical analysis. In monozygotic twins, out-of-frame TCR alpha sharing was systematically underestimated by recombination models, although the models agreed with sharing between unrelated individuals. Excess twin sharing in beta out-of-frame sequences was weaker because fewer shared sequences lowered the signal-to-noise ratio. Fewer insertions were carried by abundant cord blood beta clonotypes, a similar but weaker trend appeared in young adult naive repertoires, and no such trend appeared in memory repertoires. Compared with coincidental sharing between unrelated individuals, out-of-frame TCR alpha sequences shared between twins had an excess of sequences with low generation probability.

Only healthy Caucasian donors were included. Three pairs of female monozygotic twins, all aged about 18 to 30 years, made up the twin cohort. Positive isolation kits from Invitrogen were used to isolate CD4+ and CD8+ T cell populations. The junction carries 1 base between V and J, which are trimmed by 8 bases and 4 bases respectively. CDR1 MNHEY and CDR2 SMNVEV are derived from the germline V gene (reference sequence). Taken from cysteine to phenylalanine, the CDR3 has 9 residues. The CDR3 DNA has 27 bases and is translated from base 1. The same data also went into a second study, on T cells expressing NK-cell markers. As that second study puts it: Eight or nine donors provided sorted CD3+CD56+NKG2C+, CD3+CD56+NKG2C- and CD3+CD56-NKG2C+ T-cell subsets, whose TCR beta-chain repertoires were profiled. Seven of the eight sequenced donors were HCMV-seropositive and one was HCMV-seronegative. In several experiments an anti-gammadeltaTCR antibody was added to restrict sorting to alphabetaTCR-expressing T cells. In six donors, the dominant CD3+CD56+NKG2C+ clonotypes ranked among the top 10 CD8+ clonotypes, making up 1.0-7.0% of CD8+ T cells. Those dominant clonotypes were again the most abundant among CD3+CD56-NKG2C+ cells in a handful of donors, at about 25-60.1%. Whether the expanded NKG2C-expressing T cell clones were specific for HCMV antigens was left unclear. The study sequenced eight donors, all healthy volunteers chosen at random: three men and five women. A commercial ELISA kit detecting HCMV-specific IgG in serum was used to determine HCMV serostatus. MIGEC was used to demultiplex reads and group reads by UMI, and MiTCR was used to assemble and quantify clonotypes. Only TCR cDNA sequences supported by at least two reads were kept to exclude erroneous sequences. The tcR package was used for downstream repertoire analysis, and clonotypes were matched across fractions by CDR3 nucleotide sequence plus V segment. Antigen specificity was annotated against VDJdb with VDJmatch, allowing one amino acid substitution in CDR3.

The rearrangement combines TRBV27 with TRBJ2-3; the D gene cannot be resolved reliably. The sequenced material came from CD4+ T cells sorted from blood. The source is a young woman in good health. The DNA is as follows: TGTGCCAGCGCAGATACGCAGTATTTT. Protein translation: CASADTQYF.